The table lists the clone carrying this T cell receptor (beta chain) with a few counts. Antigen unknown. TCRdb re-called the RT-PCR reads with MiXCR, one entry per CDR3 protein. Seen here are hundreds of thousands of distinct CDR3 sequences, around 15% observed once, and the top ten hold 7.5% to 9%. The sample comes from a study of response to subunit inactivated influenza vaccine. Study-level results: With each seasonal influenza vaccination, the authors suggested, few new T cells are recruited.

There are 16 residues in the CDR3. V lost 5 bases, J lost 2 bases, and 7 bases stayed unmatched. Per the germline V gene, CDR1 is SGHVS and CDR2 is FQNEAQ. The specimen was PBMCs from blood, collected less than 15 days before vaccination. The receptor was derived from a man aged 45 to 65 who received an inactivated influenza vaccine. The J gene is TRBJ2-7, the V gene TRBV7-8; the match to TRBD2 covers 12 bases. The CDR3 nucleotides read TGTGCCAGCAGCCGAACGGCTAGCGGGAGGGCCTACGAGCAGTACTTC. Encoded protein: CASSRTASGRAYEQYF.